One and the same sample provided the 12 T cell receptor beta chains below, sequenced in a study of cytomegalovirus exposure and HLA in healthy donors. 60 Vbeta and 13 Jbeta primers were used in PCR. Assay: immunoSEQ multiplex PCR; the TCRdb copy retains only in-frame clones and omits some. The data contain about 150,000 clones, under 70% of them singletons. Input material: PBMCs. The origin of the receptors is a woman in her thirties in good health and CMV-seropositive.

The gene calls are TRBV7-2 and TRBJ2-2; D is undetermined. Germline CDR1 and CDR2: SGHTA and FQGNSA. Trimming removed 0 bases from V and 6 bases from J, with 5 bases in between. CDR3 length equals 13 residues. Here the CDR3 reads CASSLAGPGELFF. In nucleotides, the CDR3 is TGTGCCAGCAGCTTAGCGGGCCCCGGGGAGCTGTTTTTT.

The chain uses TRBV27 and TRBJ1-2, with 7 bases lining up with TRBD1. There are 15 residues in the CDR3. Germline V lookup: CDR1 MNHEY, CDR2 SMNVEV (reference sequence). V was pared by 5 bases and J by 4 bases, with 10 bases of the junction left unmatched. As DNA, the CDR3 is TGTGCCAGCAGTCAGATGACAGGGTCTGTCTATGGCTACACCTTC. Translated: CASSQMTGSVYGYTF.

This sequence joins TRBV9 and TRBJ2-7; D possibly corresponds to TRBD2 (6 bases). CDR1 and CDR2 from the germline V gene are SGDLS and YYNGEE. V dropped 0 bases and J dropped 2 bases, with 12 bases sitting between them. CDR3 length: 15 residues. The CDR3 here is CASSVGGTSTYEQYF. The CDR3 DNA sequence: TGTGCCAGCAGCGTAGGCGGGACTTCTACCTACGAGCAGTACTTC.

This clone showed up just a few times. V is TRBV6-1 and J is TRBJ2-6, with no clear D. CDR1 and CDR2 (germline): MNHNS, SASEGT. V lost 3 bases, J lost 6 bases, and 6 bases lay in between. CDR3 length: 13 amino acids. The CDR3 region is CASSDWPANVLTF. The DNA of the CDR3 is TGTGCCAGCAGTGATTGGCCGGCCAACGTCCTGACTTTC.

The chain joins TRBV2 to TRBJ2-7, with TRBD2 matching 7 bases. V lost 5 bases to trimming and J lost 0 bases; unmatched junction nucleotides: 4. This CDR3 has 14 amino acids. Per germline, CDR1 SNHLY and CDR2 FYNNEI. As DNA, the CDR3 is TGTGCCAGCAGTTCGACTAGCTCCTCCTACGAGCAGTACTTC. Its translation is CASSSTSSSYEQYF.

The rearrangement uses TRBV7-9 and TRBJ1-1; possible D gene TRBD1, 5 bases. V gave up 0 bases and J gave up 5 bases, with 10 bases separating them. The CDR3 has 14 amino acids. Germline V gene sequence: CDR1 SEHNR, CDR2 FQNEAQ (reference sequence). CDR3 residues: CASSLALGRTEAFF. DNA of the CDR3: TGTGCCAGCAGCTTAGCGTTGGGGCGAACTGAAGCTTTCTTT.

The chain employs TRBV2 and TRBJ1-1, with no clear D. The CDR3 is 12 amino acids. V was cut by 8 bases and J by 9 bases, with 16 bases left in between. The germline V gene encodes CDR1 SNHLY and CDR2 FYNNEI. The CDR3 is CASEYQASKAFF. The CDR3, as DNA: TGTGCCAGCGAGTACCAGGCCTCGAAAGCTTTCTTT.

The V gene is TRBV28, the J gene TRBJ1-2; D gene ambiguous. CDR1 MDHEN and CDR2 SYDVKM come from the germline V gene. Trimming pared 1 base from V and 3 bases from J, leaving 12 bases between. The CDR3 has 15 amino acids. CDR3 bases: TGTGCCAGCAGTTTATACCGCGGGAAGGACTATGGCTACACCTTC. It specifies CASSLYRGKDYGYTF.

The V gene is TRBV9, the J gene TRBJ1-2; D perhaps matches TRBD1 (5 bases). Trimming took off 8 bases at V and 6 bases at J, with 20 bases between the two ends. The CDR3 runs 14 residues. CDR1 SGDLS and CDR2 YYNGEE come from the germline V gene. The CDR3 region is CASRDSGISDGYTF. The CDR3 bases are TGTGCCAGTAGGGACTCGGGGATTTCGGATGGCTACACCTTC.

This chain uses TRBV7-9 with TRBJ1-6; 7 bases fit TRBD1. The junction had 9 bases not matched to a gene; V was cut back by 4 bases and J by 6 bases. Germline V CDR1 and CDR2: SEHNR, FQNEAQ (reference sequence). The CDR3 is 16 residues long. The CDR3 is CASSYWSGGFNSPLHF. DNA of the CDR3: TGTGCCAGCAGCTATTGGTCAGGGGGTTTTAATTCACCCCTCCACTTT.

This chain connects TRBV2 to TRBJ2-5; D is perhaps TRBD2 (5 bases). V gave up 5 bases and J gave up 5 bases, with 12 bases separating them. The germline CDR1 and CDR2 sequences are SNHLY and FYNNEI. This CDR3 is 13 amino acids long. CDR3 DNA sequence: TGTGCCAGCAGTCTTTGGGGAGAGGAGACCCAGTACTTC. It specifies CASSLWGEETQYF.

The chain's CDR3 is CASSLRLADFGELFF. The CDR3 DNA is TGCGCCAGCAGCTTGCGACTAGCGGATTTCGGGGAGCTGTTTTTT. This rearrangement joins TRBV5-1 to TRBJ2-2; 9 nucleotides line up with TRBD2. CDR1 SGHRS and CDR2 YFSETQ come from the germline V gene. J gave up 7 bases and V 1 base, and 5 bases lay outside the gene matches. This CDR3 is built from 15 residues.